This TCR beta chain was captured by sequencing in a study of blood T cell repertoires in COVID-19 (dated by TCRdb to 2018 to 2020). Turning to the overall study: Samples from collaborators originated in the United States, Italy and Spain and spanned both the acute and convalescent phases of COVID-19. The material from the prospective study consisted of cDNA or gDNA derived from T cells, B-cell-depleted T cells, or PBMCs. The dataset comprised deeply sampled blood TCRbeta repertoires from subjects exposed to, actively infected with, or recovered from COVID-19. The repertoires were made available in a free public database intended to serve as a resource for research on the immune response to SARS-CoV-2. Samples were obtained from the ongoing ImmuneRACE study (first 160 participants) and from 1,254 subjects provided by 6 global collaborators. Nearly every sample came with metadata listing a de-identified subject ID, COVID-19 status, age in years and sex. Where available, HLA class I and class II types were obtained from metadata supplied by the sample provider rather than from assay-based typing.

General conclusions and limits of the study: The quantity of clinical and demographic metadata differed by source and by participant and was supplied without curation.

TCRbeta CDR3 regions were amplified from genomic DNA using the immunoSEQ Assay, a bias-controlled multiplex PCR. The original methods were these. The number of nucleated cells in each sample was estimated by amplification of reference gene primers within the assay. Sequence reads were collapsed and filtered to measure the absolute abundance of every unique TCRbeta CDR3 rearrangement. For each sample, productive Simpson clonality was calculated as the square root of Simpson's diversity index over productive rearrangements. TCRdb retrieved this table from immuneACCESS and kept in-frame rearrangements only. Not all clones are present; in checked studies, unresolved V genes account for under half, and no reason is known for the remainder. The D gene and trimming were derived from the DNA, and the V and J assignments and clone size from that table. This sample is represented by roughly 100,000 clones; approximately 84% of them were singletons. About 9.9% of the sample is in the top ten clones.

Points on this clone: The target of this receptor is not known. Base qualities are not recorded, but no much larger clone differs from it by a single base.

The collaborating institutions used their own protocols to collect whole blood in K2EDTA tubes. For TCRbeta analysis, collaborators shipped samples as frozen whole blood, isolated PBMCs, or DNA extracted from either of those sample types. Sequencing used peripheral blood. The receptor was isolated from a man between 40 and 49 years old with active or convalescent COVID-19.

The CDR3 amino acid sequence is: CASSQRLGYTF. Read as DNA, the sequence is TGTGCCAGCAGCCAGCGATTAGGCTACACCTTC. This receptor chain uses TRBV7-2 and TRBJ1-2; the D segment cannot be called with confidence. Trimming takes 5 bases from V and 8 bases from J, and the germline ends sit 9 bases apart. From the cysteine up to the phenylalanine, the CDR3 has a length of 11 residues. The DNA shown is the 33-base CDR3, in frame from base 1. In the germline V gene, CDR1 corresponds to SGHTA and CDR2 to FQGNSA.